This TCR beta chain was profiled in a study of blood T cell repertoires in COVID-19. Overall study: The samples span acute and convalescent COVID-19 from the United States, Italy and Spain. From T cells, B-cell-depleted T cells, or PBMCs came the material, which was cDNA or gDNA.

It was during active infection that Seattle patients were enrolled and then longitudinally followed. In the authors' methods: Scientists estimated how many nucleated cells there were by amplifying reference gene primers. This table comes from immunoSEQ multiplex PCR, and its TCRdb copy is limited to in-frame clones, with some not included. V, J and clone size reflect that table, while D and trimming were determined from the DNA. The sample has approximately 280,000 clones, 80% to 95% seen once; the top ten hold roughly 7.3%. Sequenced: peripheral blood. The TCR was taken from a woman aged 25 to 39 with COVID-19, enrolled during active disease.

DNA of the CDR3: TGTGCCAGCAGTGAACTGACAGTACTGATTTACAATGAGCAGTTCTTC. It encodes CASSELTVLIYNEQFF. The chain links TRBV6-1 to TRBJ2-1, with TRBD1 as a possible D gene (5 bases). Trimming left V 2 bases short and J 4 bases short, with 15 bases between. CDR1 and CDR2 (germline): MNHNS, SASEGT. CDR3 length equals 16 residues.